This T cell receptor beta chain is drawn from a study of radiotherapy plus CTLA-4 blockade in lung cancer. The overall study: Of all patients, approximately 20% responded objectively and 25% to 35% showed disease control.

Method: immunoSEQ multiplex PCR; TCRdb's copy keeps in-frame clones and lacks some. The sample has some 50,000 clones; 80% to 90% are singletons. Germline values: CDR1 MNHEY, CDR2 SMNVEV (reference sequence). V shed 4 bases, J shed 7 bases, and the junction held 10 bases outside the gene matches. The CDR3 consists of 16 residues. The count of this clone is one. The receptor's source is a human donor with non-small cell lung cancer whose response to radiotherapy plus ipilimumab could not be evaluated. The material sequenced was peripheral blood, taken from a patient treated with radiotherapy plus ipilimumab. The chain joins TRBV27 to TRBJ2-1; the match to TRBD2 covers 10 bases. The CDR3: CASSSQAGGFGNEQFF. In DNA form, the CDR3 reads TGTGCCAGCAGTTCCCAAGCGGGAGGGTTTGGGAATGAGCAGTTCTTC.